The rows below give T cell receptor beta chains drawn from one sample of a study of blood T cell repertoires in COVID-19. Repertoires were generated with immunoSEQ multiplex PCR, while TCRdb's copy carries only in-frame clones and drops some. This sample has over 250,000 clones, with 88% found just once. Source material: PBMCs or T cells enriched from blood (not recorded which). The receptors come from a woman in her fifties or sixties in a cohort exposed to, infected with or recovered from COVID-19 (not recorded which). CDR3s include the opening cysteine and the closing phenylalanine or tryptophan. A D gene is named only where the DNA matches it firmly. Clone size is shown for a subset of rows, as once, few, many or a class of expanded clone.

.	15	once	TRBV7-6	TRBJ1-3	TGTGCCAGCAGCGCGCGACAGAGCCCTGGAAACACCATATATTTT	CASSARQSPGNTIYF
.	17	.	TRBV30	TRBJ1-1	TGTGCCTGGAGTGTACTTCTGGGGGGAGGGTTGAACACTGAAGCTTTCTTT	CAWSVLLGGGLNTEAFF
TRBD2	17	medium-sized	TRBV7-6	TRBJ2-7	TGTGCCAGCAGCTTACACCCGACTAGCGGGAATGAGTACGAGCAGTACTTC	CASSLHPTSGNEYEQYF
.	15	.	TRBV7-2	TRBJ2-5	TGTGCCAGCAGCCCCCGGACTCGCTACCAAGAGACCCAGTACTTC	CASSPRTRYQETQYF
.	15	.	TRBV19	TRBJ2-6	TGTGCCAGTAGTATGGACAGCTCTGGGGCCAACGTCCTGACTTTC	CASSMDSSGANVLTF
.	12	.	TRBV11-2	TRBJ2-7	TGTGCCAGCAGCCTCCAGGGCTACGAGCAGTACTTC	CASSLQGYEQYF
.	15	.	TRBV28	TRBJ2-7	TGTGCCAGCAGTTTTGAGGGAGGCAAGTCCTACGAGCAGTACTTC	CASSFEGGKSYEQYF
TRBD1	15	.	TRBV5-6	TRBJ2-5	TGTGCCAGCAGGGCGGGACAGGGCGAGGGAGAGACCCAGTACTTC	CASRAGQGEGETQYF
.	14	once	TRBV7-9	TRBJ2-3	TGTGCCAGCAGCCTTAGCGAACCCACAGATACGCAGTATTTT	CASSLSEPTDTQYF
TRBD1	15	few	TRBV7-2	TRBJ2-7	TGTGCCAGCAGCTTAGCGCGGGACAGGGGCCCCGAGCAGTACTTC	CASSLARDRGPEQYF
.	14	.	TRBV27	TRBJ1-1	TGTGCCAGCAGGTCGAGGGGGATGAACACTGAAGCTTTCTTT	CASRSRGMNTEAFF
.	15	.	TRBV18	TRBJ2-7	TGTGCCAGCTCACCACAGTCCCACAGGGCCTACGAGCAGTACTTC	CASSPQSHRAYEQYF
TRBD1	16	once	TRBV3-1/TRBV3-2	TRBJ2-7	TGTGCCAGCTCTGAACCAGGACAGGGTACGCCCTACGAGCAGTACTTC	CASSEPGQGTPYEQYF
.	13	.	TRBV11-2	TRBJ1-2	TGTGCCAGCAGCTTAGGAGGAGTTTATGGCTACACCTTC	CASSLGGVYGYTF
.	13	.	TRBV6-5	TRBJ1-1	TGTGCCAGCAACGGGGGGAAAGGCACTGAAGCTTTCTTT	CASNGGKGTEAFF
.	14	many	TRBV28	TRBJ1-5	TGTGCCAGCAGTTTCGGGGGGGCAGGGCAGCCCCAGCATTTT	CASSFGGAGQPQHF
TRBD2	16	.	TRBV5-1	TRBJ2-1	TGCGCCAGCAGCCCGCAGACTAGCGGGAGATTCAATGAGCAGTTCTTC	CASSPQTSGRFNEQFF
.	11	once	TRBV28	TRBJ2-7	TGTGCCAGCAGCCATCGGTACGAGCAGTACTTC	CASSHRYEQYF
.	13	.	TRBV11-2	TRBJ1-5	TGTGCCAGCAGGAGTGAGGAAGGTGCGCCCCAGCATTTT	CASRSEEGAPQHF
TRBD2	15	.	TRBV18	TRBJ2-7	TGTGCCAGCTCACCGGGACTAGCGGGAGCCTACGAGCAGTACTTC	CASSPGLAGAYEQYF
.	14	.	TRBV13	TRBJ1-6	TGTGCCAGCAGCCAGACAGCTGCCAATTCACCCCTCCACTTT	CASSQTAANSPLHF
TRBD2	15	.	TRBV29-1	TRBJ2-1	TGCAGCGTTGAGGGTAGCGGGAGGTCAGTGGATGAGCAGTTCTTC	CSVEGSGRSVDEQFF
.	16	.	TRBV7-2	TRBJ2-1	TGTGCCAGCAGTCCAACCAGGGCAGGCGCCTACAATGAGCAGTTCTTC	CASSPTRAGAYNEQFF
.	14	.	TRBV18	TRBJ2-2	TGTGCCAGCTCACCAGACTCAAACACCGGGGAGCTGTTTTTT	CASSPDSNTGELFF
TRBD2	17	.	TRBV28	TRBJ2-1	TGTGCCAGCAGTCCCGCCCCACTAGCGGGAGTTGGTAGTGAGCAGTTCTTC	CASSPAPLAGVGSEQFF
TRBD1	15	.	TRBV7-9	TRBJ2-7	TGTGCCAGCAGCTTATACCCGGGACAGACCTACGAGCAGTACTTC	CASSLYPGQTYEQYF
.	14	.	TRBV5-1	TRBJ1-2	TGCGCCAGCAGCTGGGGGCACGGCGAATCAGGCTACACCTTC	CASSWGHGESGYTF
.	12	.	TRBV2	TRBJ2-7	TGTGCCAGCAGTCCTACTTCCTACGAGCAGTACTTC	CASSPTSYEQYF
.	15	.	TRBV6-1	TRBJ2-3	TGTGCCAGCAGTGAAGTTACGGGACTCGCAGATACGCAGTATTTT	CASSEVTGLADTQYF
TRBD2	15	.	TRBV19	TRBJ2-3	TGTGCCAGTACGGTGGGACTAGCCATGCGGGATACGCAGTATTTT	CASTVGLAMRDTQYF
TRBD1	15	.	TRBV7-9	TRBJ1-4	TGTGCCAGCAGCCCTGGGACAGGGGTTAATGAAAAACTGTTTTTT	CASSPGTGVNEKLFF
.	11	.	TRBV7-2	TRBJ2-5	TGTGCCAGCAGCTTTAAAGAGACCCAGTACTTC	CASSFKETQYF
.	15	.	TRBV6-5	TRBJ1-4	TGTGCCAGCAGTCGTGCGACACTCCGAAGTGAAAAACTGTTTTTT	CASSRATLRSEKLFF
.	12	.	TRBV5-1	TRBJ2-3	TGCGCCAGCAAGCTTGAGGCAGATACGCAGTATTTT	CASKLEADTQYF
TRBD1	15	.	TRBV7-7	TRBJ2-1	TGTGCTAGCAGCTTAGGGACAGGCTCCTACAATGAGCAGTTCTTC	CASSLGTGSYNEQFF
.	14	.	TRBV4-1	TRBJ1-1	TGCGCCAGCAGCCAATTTAACAGGGCCACTGAAGCTTTCTTT	CASSQFNRATEAFF
.	12	once	TRBV9	TRBJ1-2	TGTGCCAGCAGCGCAGGGATCTATGGCTACACCTTC	CASSAGIYGYTF
TRBD1	15	.	TRBV28	TRBJ1-5	TGTGCCAGCAGGTCAGACAGGGCCTCTTATCAGCCCCAGCATTTT	CASRSDRASYQPQHF
TRBD1	15	.	TRBV18	TRBJ2-5	TGTGCCAGCTCACCAGGGACAGGGATGACTGAGACCCAGTACTTC	CASSPGTGMTETQYF
TRBD1	14	.	TRBV5-1	TRBJ1-1	TGCGCCAGCAGCTACAAGACAGGGGCGAGTGAAGCTTTCTTT	CASSYKTGASEAFF
TRBD2	15	few	TRBV6-1	TRBJ2-7	TGTGCCAGCAGTGAAACTAGCGTTGGAACCTACGAGCAGTACTTC	CASSETSVGTYEQYF
.	15	.	TRBV5-1	TRBJ2-6	TGCGCCAGCAGCCCCTCGAGCTCTGGGGCCAACGTCCTGACTTTC	CASSPSSSGANVLTF
TRBD1	15	.	TRBV27	TRBJ2-7	TGTGCCAGCAGCAAAGGGACAGGGGGCTCCTACGAGCAGTACTTC	CASSKGTGGSYEQYF
.	13	.	TRBV3-1/TRBV3-2	TRBJ1-4	TGTGCCAGCAGCCTGACGGGGAATGAAAAACTGTTTTTT	CASSLTGNEKLFF
.	14	.	TRBV6-5	TRBJ1-1	TGTGCCAGCACTCCAACAGGGACAAAGACTGAAGCTTTCTTT	CASTPTGTKTEAFF